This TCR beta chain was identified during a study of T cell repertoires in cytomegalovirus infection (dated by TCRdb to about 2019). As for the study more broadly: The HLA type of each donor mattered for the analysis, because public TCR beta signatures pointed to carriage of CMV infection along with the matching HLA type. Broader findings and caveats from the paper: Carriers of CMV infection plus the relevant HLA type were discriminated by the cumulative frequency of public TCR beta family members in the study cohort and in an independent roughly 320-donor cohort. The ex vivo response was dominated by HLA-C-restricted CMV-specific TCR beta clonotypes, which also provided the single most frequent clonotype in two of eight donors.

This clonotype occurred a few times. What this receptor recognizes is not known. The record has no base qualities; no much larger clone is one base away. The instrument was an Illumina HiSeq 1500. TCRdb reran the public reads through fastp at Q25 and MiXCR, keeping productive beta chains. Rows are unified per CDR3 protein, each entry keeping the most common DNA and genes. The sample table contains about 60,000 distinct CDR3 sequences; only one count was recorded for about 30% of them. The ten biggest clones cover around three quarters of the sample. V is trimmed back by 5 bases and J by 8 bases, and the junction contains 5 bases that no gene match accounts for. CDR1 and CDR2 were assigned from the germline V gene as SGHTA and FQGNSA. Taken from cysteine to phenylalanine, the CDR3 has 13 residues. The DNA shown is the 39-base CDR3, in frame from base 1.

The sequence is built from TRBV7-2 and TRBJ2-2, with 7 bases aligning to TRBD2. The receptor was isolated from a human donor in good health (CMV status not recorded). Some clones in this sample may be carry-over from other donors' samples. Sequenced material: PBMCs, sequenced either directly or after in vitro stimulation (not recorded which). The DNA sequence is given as TGTGCCAGCAGCCCTACCGGGGGGGGGGAGCTGTTTTTT. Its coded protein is CASSPTGGGELFF.